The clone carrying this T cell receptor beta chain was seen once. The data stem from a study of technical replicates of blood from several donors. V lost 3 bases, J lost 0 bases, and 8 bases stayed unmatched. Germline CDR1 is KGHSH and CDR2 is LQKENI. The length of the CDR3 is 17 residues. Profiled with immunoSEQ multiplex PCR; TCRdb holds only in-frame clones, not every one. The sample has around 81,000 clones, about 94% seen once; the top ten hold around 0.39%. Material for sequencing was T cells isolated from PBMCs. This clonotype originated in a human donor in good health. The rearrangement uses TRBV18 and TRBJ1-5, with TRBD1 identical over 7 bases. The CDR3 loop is CASSPPLGTDSNQPQHF. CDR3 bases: TGTGCCAGCTCACCCCCCCTCGGGACAGATAGCAATCAGCCCCAGCATTTT.